These 32 T cell receptor beta chains were all obtained from the same sample, sequenced in a study of blood T cell repertoires in COVID-19. Sequencing used immunoSEQ multiplex PCR; TCRdb keeps in-frame clones, though not all of them. The repertoire holds fewer than 350,000 clones, with over 75% as singletons. Sequencing input: PBMCs or T cells enriched from blood (not recorded which). Receptors were obtained from a man under 40 who had recovered from COVID-19.

The chain uses TRBV9 and TRBJ1-2; D is possibly TRBD1 (6 bases). The CDR3 runs to 14 residues. With 5 bases removed from V and 5 bases from J, the gap between germline ends came to 16 bases. CDR1 SGDLS and CDR2 YYNGEE come from the germline V gene. The DNA of the CDR3 is TGTGCCAGCAGTCCTGGACAGCAGAAGTATGGCTACACCTTC. It encodes CASSPGQQKYGYTF. Full variable domain (remainder filled in from reference TRBV9 and TRBJ1-2): DSGVTQTPKHLITATGQRVTLRCSPRSGDLSVYWYQQSLDQGLQFLIQYYNGEERAKGNILERFSAQQFPDLHSELNLSSLELGDSALYFCASSPGQQKYGYTFGSGTRLTVV.

V and J are TRBV2 and TRBJ2-5; 10 positions agree with TRBD2. The CDR3 consists of 15 residues. Germline V gives CDR1 SNHLY, CDR2 FYNNEI. The J segment lost 3 bases and the V segment lost 3 bases, leaving 4 bases of the junction unmatched. Here the CDR3 reads CASSDLAGVEETQYF. CDR3 bases: TGTGCCAGCAGTGACCTAGCGGGGGTTGAAGAGACCCAGTACTTC.

J is TRBJ1-2 and V is TRBV11-2; 10 nucleotides agree with TRBD1. The CDR3 consists of 13 residues. J lost 7 bases, V lost 3 bases, and 2 bases had no gene match. In germline, CDR1 is SGHAT, CDR2 FQNNGV. The CDR3 bases are TGTGCCAGCAGCTTCGGACAGGGGGTTGGCTACACCTTC. It encodes CASSFGQGVGYTF.

The CDR3 DNA follows: TGTGCCAGTTTCGCGAGCTACGTAGCTTTCTTT. It yields the protein CASFASYVAFF. The chain uses TRBV19 and TRBJ1-1; D ambiguous. This CDR3 has 11 amino acids. The germline V gene has CDR1 LNHDA and CDR2 SQIVND (reference sequence). The V end lost 8 bases, the J end lost 10 bases, and 14 bases lay between the germline ends.

The chain combines TRBV3-1 (or the pseudogene TRBV3-2) with TRBJ2-7, with 12 bases fitting TRBD2. V was clipped by 4 bases and J by 3 bases; unmatched bases: 10. CDR3 length equals 17 residues. In germline, CDR1 is LGHDT, CDR2 YNNKEL (reference sequence). CDR3 in amino acids: CASSLTSGGAHGYEQYF. In DNA, the CDR3 is TGTGCCAGCAGCCTGACTAGCGGGGGAGCCCATGGCTACGAGCAGTACTTC.

The chain has TRBV6-5 and TRBJ2-4, with TRBD1 matching 7 bases. The CDR3 runs 14 residues. The germline V gene has CDR1 MNHEY and CDR2 SVGAGI. The trim removed 5 bases at V and 1 base at J, leaving 2 bases unmatched. Written as DNA, the CDR3 is TGTGCCAGCAGTCCGACAGGGGCCAAAAACATTCAGTACTTC. This translates into CASSPTGAKNIQYF.

The V gene is TRBV15, the J gene TRBJ2-2, with 8 bases identical to TRBD2. The V segment lost 1 base and the J segment 1 base; nucleotides outside the gene matches: 2. This CDR3 region has 16 residues. Germline values: CDR1 LNHNV, CDR2 YYDKDF (reference sequence). The CDR3 bases are TGTGCCACCAGCAGAGCGCTAGCGGGGAACACCGGGGAGCTGTTTTTT. It translates to CATSRALAGNTGELFF.

The genes are TRBV7-9 and TRBJ2-1; 7 bases map to TRBD1. CDR3 length equals 15 residues. The V gene's germline CDR1 is SEHNR and CDR2 FQNEAQ (reference sequence). Trimming took 3 bases from V and 8 from J; bases not matched to a gene: 10. CDR3 sequence: CASSLGTGVSDEQFF. Here the CDR3 DNA reads TGTGCCAGCAGCTTGGGCACAGGGGTTAGCGATGAGCAGTTCTTC.

As to this clone: With a much larger clone just one base away, this may be a read error. The chain joins TRBV27 to TRBJ2-1, with 8 bases identical to TRBD1. Unmatched junction bases numbered 9, after V lost 6 bases and J lost 5 bases. The CDR3 spans 15 residues. Germline V lookup: CDR1 MNHEY, CDR2 SMNVEV (reference sequence). In DNA form, the CDR3 reads TGTGCCAGCAGGAACCTTGGGACAGGCCACAATGAGCAGTTCTTC. Its protein is CASRNLGTGHNEQFF.

This clone has just a few counts. CDR3 loop: CASSPAGGELLEQFF. The CDR3 nucleotides are TGTGCCAGCAGCCCTGCGGGGGGGGAGTTGCTTGAGCAGTTCTTC. The rearrangement uses TRBV9 and TRBJ2-1; 9 bases agree with TRBD2. The CDR3 is 15 residues long. Germline CDR1 reads SGDLS; CDR2 reads YYNGEE. V was clipped by 4 bases and J by 9 bases; unmatched bases: 11.

This chain uses TRBV18 with TRBJ2-2, with D possibly TRBD1 on 5 matching bases. CDR3 length: 15 residues. The ends were cut back, 1 base at V and 2 bases at J, with 8 bases in the middle. Germline CDR1 and CDR2: KGHSH and LQKENI. This CDR3 reads CASSPLQVNTGELFF. The CDR3 region has the DNA TGTGCCAGCTCACCACTACAGGTTAACACCGGGGAGCTGTTTTTT.

The chain combines TRBV4-1 with TRBJ1-4; perhaps TRBD1 as D (6 bases). V dropped 2 bases and J dropped 8 bases, with 21 bases sitting between them. CDR1 and CDR2 from the germline V gene are MGHRA and YSYEKL. The CDR3 runs to 17 residues. The CDR3 loop is CASSQKGGGSGEEKLFF. CDR3 sequence (DNA): TGCGCCAGCAGCCAAAAAGGGGGAGGGTCCGGAGAAGAAAAACTGTTTTTT.

The V gene is TRBV11-2, the J gene TRBJ1-6; no reliable D call. This CDR3 contains 13 residues. V shed 0 bases and J shed 7 bases, with 4 bases lying between them. The V gene's germline CDR1 is SGHAT and CDR2 FQNNGV. CDR3 nucleotide sequence: TGTGCCAGCAGCTTAGAGGGCAATTCACCCCTCCACTTT. Translating it yields CASSLEGNSPLHF.

This clone was counted once. The chain combines TRBV7-2 with TRBJ1-1, with D possibly matching TRBD1 (6 bases). From germline, CDR1 is SGHTA and CDR2 FQGNSA. V lost 5 bases, J lost 1 base, and 11 bases lay in between. The CDR3 totals 14 residues. As DNA, the CDR3 is TGTGCCAGCAGCCCAGGGGCGGCGAACACTGAAGCTTTCTTT. Translated, it gives CASSPGAANTEAFF.

The rearrangement uses TRBV29-1 and TRBJ2-1; tentatively, D is TRBD2 (5 bases). Germline lookup yields CDR1 SQVTM and CDR2 ANQGSEA. Deletions cut 4 bases from V and 14 bases from J, with 12 bases between. There are 10 residues in the CDR3. The CDR3 is CSVVASMEFF. The CDR3 DNA follows: TGCAGCGTTGTGGCTAGCATGGAGTTCTTC.

V gene TRBV11-1 combines with J gene TRBJ2-3; 7 bases agree with TRBD1. The J segment lost 1 base and the V segment lost 3 bases, leaving 1 base of the junction unmatched. CDR1 and CDR2 from the germline V gene are SGHAT and FQDESV (reference sequence). The CDR3 length is 14 residues. As DNA, the CDR3 is TGTGCCAGCAGCTTCGACAGGGGCACAGATACGCAGTATTTT. Translated: CASSFDRGTDTQYF.

This clone was observed a few times. The CDR3 DNA is TGTGCCAGCAGCCATGGGACAGCCTCCACAGATACGCAGTATTTT. Protein: CASSHGTASTDTQYF. The chain employs TRBV7-9 and TRBJ2-3; 7 bases fit TRBD1. This CDR3 spans 15 amino acids. Germline V gives CDR1 SEHNR, CDR2 FQNEAQ (reference sequence). The junction had 7 bases not matched to a gene; V was cut back by 5 bases and J by 2 bases. The full variable domain, its missing parts supplied by reference TRBV7-9 and TRBJ2-3, is DTGVSQNPRHKITKRGQNVTFRCDPISEHNRLYWYRQTLGQGPEFLTYFQNEAQLEKSRLLSDRFSAERPKGSFSTLEIQRTEQGDSAMYLCASSHGTASTDTQYFGPGTRLTVL.

This chain joins TRBV24-1 and TRBJ2-2; 8 nucleotides match TRBD2. The CDR3 is 18 residues long. Germline-derived CDR1 and CDR2 are KGHDR and SFDVKD. Trimming took 0 bases from V and 2 from J; bases not matched to a gene: 7. The CDR3 DNA sequence: TGTGCCACCAGTGATTTGCAGGGTAGCGGGGCCAACACCGGGGAGCTGTTTTTT. This sequence encodes CATSDLQGSGANTGELFF.

The genes are TRBV2 and TRBJ2-7; TRBD2 agrees at 8 bases. The V and J ends lost 0 bases and 7 bases, in that order; junction bases with no gene match: 11. This CDR3 has 16 amino acids. The germline V gene encodes CDR1 SNHLY and CDR2 FYNNEI. The CDR3 bases are TGTGCCAGCAGTGAAGCTCAGACGGGGGGGCGGGAGGAGCAGTACTTC. Translated: CASSEAQTGGREEQYF.

The V gene is TRBV7-2, the J gene TRBJ2-4; perhaps TRBD1 as D (5 bases). V was pared by 1 base and J by 7 bases, with 11 bases between. The CDR3 runs to 14 residues. Germline V lookup: CDR1 SGHTA, CDR2 FQGNSA. The CDR3 here is CASSLEPGHNIQYF. The CDR3 DNA is TGTGCCAGCAGCTTAGAACCCGGACACAACATTCAGTACTTC.

This sequence joins TRBV5-8 and TRBJ1-3; D is unresolved. The CDR3 is made up of 12 amino acids. Trimming stripped 1 base from V and 7 bases from J, with 6 bases between. Germline V gene data show CDR1 as SGHTS and CDR2 as YDEGEE. The DNA of the CDR3 is TGTGCCAGCAGCTTGTGGCGGAACACCATATATTTT. Translated: CASSLWRNTIYF.

CDR3 DNA: TGTGCCAGCAGTGAAGCGGCAGGGGATAACTATGGCTACACCTTC. Amino acids: CASSEAAGDNYGYTF. The gene calls are TRBV25-1 and TRBJ1-2; tentatively, D is TRBD1 (6 bases). The germline V and J ends were trimmed by 2 bases and 1 base, with 11 bases remaining between them. This CDR3 region has 15 residues. Germline V CDR1 and CDR2: MGHDK, SYGVNS.

This clone was seen a few times. The chain couples TRBV6-1 to TRBJ1-5, with D perhaps TRBD1 (5 bases). The V gene's germline CDR1 is MNHNS and CDR2 SASEGT. The CDR3 is 14 residues long. Trimming shortened V by 2 bases and J by 9 bases, and 14 bases separated the two germline ends. The CDR3 DNA reads TGTGCCAGCAGTGAATTTGACAGATCGAGGCCCCAGCATTTT. This gives the protein CASSEFDRSRPQHF.

V gene TRBV5-6 combines with J gene TRBJ1-1; tentative D call: TRBD1 (6 bases). Germline V CDR1 and CDR2: SGHDT, YYEEEE. The CDR3 has 14 amino acids. Trimming cost V 1 base and J 5 bases, with 12 bases left between them. For the CDR3, the DNA is TGTGCCAGCAGCTTGTTCCAGGGGTTGACTGAAGCTTTCTTT. Its protein is CASSLFQGLTEAFF.

The chain links TRBV6-5 to TRBJ2-3; D remains unclear. CDR1 is MNHEY and CDR2 is SVGAGI in the germline V gene. This CDR3 is built from 14 residues. Trimming pared 0 bases from V and 6 bases from J, leaving 10 bases between. As DNA, the CDR3 is TGTGCCAGCAGTTACTCGAGCTCCCCGGATACGCAGTATTTT. It specifies CASSYSSSPDTQYF.

This clone has just a few counts. This chain connects TRBV7-2 to TRBJ2-7; no firm D call. The CDR3 covers 13 residues. Germline values: CDR1 SGHTA, CDR2 FQGNSA. Trimming stripped 0 bases from V and 7 bases from J, with 10 bases between. The CDR3 protein is CASSLASQTEQYF. In DNA form, the CDR3 reads TGTGCCAGCAGCTTAGCGTCCCAGACTGAGCAGTACTTC.

CDR3 coding DNA: TGTGCCAGCAGCCGCACAGGGCAGGGCTACACCTTC. It translates to CASSRTGQGYTF. J is TRBJ1-2 and V is TRBV6-1; D might be TRBD1 (6 bases). Deletions cut 6 bases from V and 8 bases from J, with 13 bases between. Germline CDR1 MNHNS, CDR2 SASEGT. There are 12 residues in the CDR3.

This clone has just one count. The CDR3 bases are TGTGCCAGCAGCTGGCACGAGGGAAAGGTGTTTTTT. Protein sequence: CASSWHEGKVFF. The gene calls are TRBV5-6 and TRBJ1-4; D gene uncertain. Trimming took off 3 bases at V and 15 bases at J, with 15 bases between the two ends. The CDR3 has 12 residues. In germline, CDR1 is SGHDT, CDR2 YYEEEE.

The rearrangement links TRBV5-1 to TRBJ2-5; TRBD2 matches 14 bases. This CDR3 region has 16 residues. J was trimmed by 5 bases and V by 4 bases; bases with no gene match: 7. CDR1 and CDR2 (germline): SGHRS, YFSETQ. The CDR3 DNA reads TGCGCCAGCAGCCAAGGGACTAGCGGGGGCTATGAGACCCAGTACTTC. Protein sequence: CASSQGTSGGYETQYF.

J is TRBJ2-7 and V is TRBV24-1; 8 bases match TRBD1. CDR1 KGHDR and CDR2 SFDVKD come from the germline V gene. The CDR3 runs to 15 residues. V shed 3 bases and J 6 bases; nucleotides not matched to a gene: 9. The chain's CDR3 is CATSDPRTGLLEQYF. CDR3 DNA: TGTGCCACCAGTGATCCCCGGACAGGGTTGCTCGAGCAGTACTTC.

The chain combines TRBV14 with TRBJ1-2; weak D call: TRBD1 (5 bases). In germline, CDR1 is SGHDN, CDR2 FVKESK. Between the trimmed V and J ends, which lost 0 bases and 4 bases, there was a span of 18 bases. The CDR3 has 17 residues. The CDR3 nucleotides are TGTGCCAGCAGCCAAGATTACGGAGTGGCCAGGGCCTATGGCTACACCTTC. This sequence encodes CASSQDYGVARAYGYTF.

The chain has TRBV9 and TRBJ1-4; 10 bases match TRBD1. The ends lost 4 bases at V and 8 bases at J; junction bases unmatched: 11. This CDR3 has 16 amino acids. CDR1 SGDLS and CDR2 YYNGEE come from the germline V gene. The CDR3 spells CASSPGEGQGLEKLFF. In DNA form, the CDR3 reads TGTGCCAGCAGCCCCGGCGAGGGACAGGGGTTAGAAAAACTGTTTTTT.